Below are 4 T cell receptor beta chains sequenced from a single sample in a study of cytomegalovirus exposure and HLA in healthy donors. PCR involved 60 Vbeta and 13 Jbeta primers. Profiling relied on immunoSEQ multiplex PCR, and the TCRdb table lists in-frame clones only, not all of them. Of over 130,000 clones listed, over 80% were seen once; the top ten hold 1.2%. Sequenced sample: PBMCs. The receptors stem from a female donor in good health and CMV-seronegative.

The chain recombines TRBV10-3 with TRBJ1-1; 10 nucleotides align to TRBD1. Germline lookup yields CDR1 ENHRY and CDR2 SYGVKD. CDR3 length: 17 residues. The junction had 15 bases not matched to a gene; V was cut back by 8 bases and J by 3 bases. The chain's CDR3 is CAIGRGQGPSRHTEAFF. The CDR3 DNA sequence: TGTGCCATCGGTAGGGGACAGGGGCCATCTCGGCACACTGAAGCTTTCTTT.

This rearrangement joins TRBV19 to TRBJ2-2; possible D gene TRBD1, 5 bases. Germline V CDR1 and CDR2: LNHDA, SQIVND (reference sequence). V gave up 3 bases and J gave up 2 bases, with 7 bases separating them. This CDR3 comprises 14 residues. As DNA, the CDR3 is TGTGCCAGTAGTATCCAGGGTAACACCGGGGAGCTGTTTTTT. Translation gives CASSIQGNTGELFF.

V and J are TRBV7-9 and TRBJ1-2; D may be TRBD1 (6 bases). The CDR3 consists of 12 residues. Germline V gene data show CDR1 as SEHNR and CDR2 as FQNEAQ (reference sequence). V dropped 5 bases and J dropped 8 bases, with 12 bases sitting between them. CDR3 sequence reads: CASSTAGAGYTF. As DNA, the CDR3 is TGTGCCAGCAGCACCGCAGGGGCGGGCTACACCTTC.

The rearrangement uses TRBV28 and TRBJ1-4; TRBD1 agrees at 7 bases. The CDR3 totals 17 residues. Trimming removed 1 base from V and 0 bases from J; junction bases left unmatched: 5. CDR1 and CDR2 (germline): MDHEN, SYDVKM. As DNA, the CDR3 is TGTGCCAGCAGTTTATCGGGCAGGGGGGCAACTAATGAAAAACTGTTTTTT. It is translated as CASSLSGRGATNEKLFF. Full variable domain (remainder filled in from reference TRBV28 and TRBJ1-4): DVKVTQSSRYLVKRTGEKVFLECVQDMDHENMFWYRQDPGLGLRLIYFSYDVKMKEKGDIPEGYSVSREKKERFSLILESASTNQTSMYLCASSLSGRGATNEKLFFGSGTQLSVL.